Listed below are T cell receptor beta chains from one sample, sequenced in a study of somatic mutations in cytotoxic T cells in rheumatoid arthritis. Clones were sequenced by immunoSEQ multiplex PCR, and TCRdb holds only the in-frame ones, with some missing. The sample yields some 5,600 clones, roughly 80% seen once. Sequenced: CD8+ T cells sorted from blood. The receptors come from an adult with rheumatoid arthritis. Both conserved end residues are part of each CDR3. D genes are given only for firm matches. The size entry is marked missing in some rows and otherwise reads once, few, many or a size class.

V	J	size	D	DNA	CDR3
TRBV7-3	TRBJ2-6	.	.	TGTGCCAGCAGCTTAATCCGGCGGGCAATGGCCAACGTCCTGACTTTC	CASSLIRRAMANVLTF
TRBV28	TRBJ2-3	.	.	TGTGCCAGCAGTTTGGCCCCAGCGCAATACACAGATACGCAGTATTTT	CASSLAPAQYTDTQYF
TRBV27	TRBJ2-3	.	TRBD1	TGTGCCAGCAGAGGTTTGTCCCAAGGGGGCCCAGATACGCAGTATTTT	CASRGLSQGGPDTQYF
TRBV7-9	TRBJ1-3	.	.	TGTGCCAGCAGCTCCCCCACCTCGGGGCTCTCTGGAAACACCATATATTTT	CASSSPTSGLSGNTIYF
TRBV7-2	TRBJ2-7	.	.	TGTGCCAGCAGCTTATATCAGGGGTCCTACGAGCAGTACTTC	CASSLYQGSYEQYF
TRBV5-5	TRBJ2-3	.	.	TGTGCCAGCAGCTTGGCCGGACTTAGCACAGATACGCAGTATTTT	CASSLAGLSTDTQYF
TRBV29-1	TRBJ2-1	.	TRBD2	TGCAGCGCTAATAGCGGGAAAGAGCAGTTCTTC	CSANSGKEQFF
TRBV6-4	TRBJ1-6	.	.	TGTGCCAGCAGTGACAGGGGTAATTCACCCCTCCACTTT	CASSDRGNSPLHF
TRBV27	TRBJ1-1	.	.	TGTGCCAGCAGTTTAAATGAGCCCTATAACACTGGAGCTTTCTTT	CASSLNEPYNTGAFF
TRBV7-6	TRBJ2-3	.	.	TGTGCCAGCAGCGATAGGGTCGAAGGGCCAGATACGCAGTATTTT	CASSDRVEGPDTQYF
TRBV7-9	TRBJ1-1	.	.	TGTGCCAGCTTAGGGGGGAACACTGAAGCTTTCTTT	CASLGGNTEAFF
TRBV7-8	TRBJ1-2	.	.	TGTGCCAGCAGCTTAGGGAGGACGGGCCGCTCTAGCTATGGCTACACCTTC	CASSLGRTGRSSYGYTF
TRBV6-4	TRBJ2-2	.	TRBD1	TGTGCCAGCAGAACAGGGGAAATCGGGGAGCTGTTTTTT	CASRTGEIGELFF
TRBV27	TRBJ1-2	.	.	TGTGCCAGCAGTATAACCCTGGGGGTTGGCTACACCTTC	CASSITLGVGYTF
TRBV6-1	TRBJ1-5	.	.	TGTGCCAGCAACCCCAGGGAGGTGGGCAATCAGCCCCAGCATTTT	CASNPREVGNQPQHF
TRBV7-2	TRBJ2-7	.	.	TGTGCCAGCAGCTTCACCGGAAGCGAGCAGTACTTC	CASSFTGSEQYF
TRBV19	TRBJ2-2	.	TRBD2	TGTGCCAGTAGTTCGCGGGAGTCGAACACCGGGGAGCTGTTTTTT	CASSSRESNTGELFF
TRBV5-1	TRBJ2-7	.	.	TGCGCCAGCAGCCCAGGACAACCCGAGCAGTACTTC	CASSPGQPEQYF
TRBV4-1	TRBJ2-7	few	.	TGCGCCAGCAGCCAAGAGATGGGATACGAGCAGTACTTC	CASSQEMGYEQYF
TRBV19	TRBJ1-5	.	.	TGTGCCAGTAGTAGTACAGGGTGGGGTCAGCCCCAGCATTTT	CASSSTGWGQPQHF
TRBV5-1	TRBJ1-2	.	.	TGCGCCAGTAAGGAGACGGAAACCTATGGCTACACCTTC	CASKETETYGYTF
TRBV6-4	TRBJ2-2	once	.	TGTGCCAGCAGTGACTTGACAAACACCGGGGAGCTGTTTTTT	CASSDLTNTGELFF
TRBV10-3	TRBJ2-2	.	TRBD2	TGTGCCATCAGTGATGGTGAGGTAGCGGGAGCTTCGAACACCGGGGAGCTGTTTTTT	CAISDGEVAGASNTGELFF
TRBV4-1	TRBJ2-6	.	.	TGCGCCAGCAGCCAAGGGGGCGCCTCTGGGGCCAACGTCCTGACTTTC	CASSQGGASGANVLTF
TRBV28	TRBJ2-2	.	.	TGTGCCAGCATGTGGACGGGCTCCGTCGGGGAGCTGTTTTTT	CASMWTGSVGELFF
TRBV11-2	TRBJ2-7	once	.	TGTGCCAGCAGCTCGAGACTCCCAGTACAGGTAGGGGCTGTCGAGCAGTACTTC	CASSSRLPVQVGAVEQYF
TRBV5-1	TRBJ2-1	.	TRBD2	TGCGCCAGCAGCCCGACTAGCGGGAGGGTTAATGAGCAGTTCTTC	CASSPTSGRVNEQFF
TRBV4-1	TRBJ1-5	.	.	TGCGCCAGCAGCCGCCGACAGGCGTATAGCAATCAGCCCCAGCATTTT	CASSRRQAYSNQPQHF
TRBV6-4	TRBJ2-1	.	TRBD1	TGTGCCAGCAGTGACTCTGGACAGGGGACGAGCAATGAGCAGTTCTTC	CASSDSGQGTSNEQFF
TRBV9	TRBJ1-4	.	.	TGTGCCAGCAGCCCAGACTTACCCGGATCGGAGGAAAAACTGTTTTTT	CASSPDLPGSEEKLFF
TRBV27	TRBJ2-2	.	.	TGTGCCAGCATGGGTGGAACCGGGGAGCTGTTTTTT	CASMGGTGELFF
TRBV5-4	TRBJ2-7	.	.	TGTGCCAGCAGGGGGGGTAGCCCCGAGCAGTACTTC	CASRGGSPEQYF
TRBV2	TRBJ1-3	.	.	TGTGCCAGCAGTGAAAACGCGGGAGTCTCTGGAAACACCATATATTTT	CASSENAGVSGNTIYF
TRBV9	TRBJ2-3	.	.	TGTGCCAGCACCTCGGGCGAGCGCGCAGATACGCAGTATTTT	CASTSGERADTQYF
TRBV5-6	TRBJ2-7	.	TRBD2	TGTGCCAGCAGCACTCTAGCGGGAGGGCCCCTCTACGAGCAGTACTTC	CASSTLAGGPLYEQYF